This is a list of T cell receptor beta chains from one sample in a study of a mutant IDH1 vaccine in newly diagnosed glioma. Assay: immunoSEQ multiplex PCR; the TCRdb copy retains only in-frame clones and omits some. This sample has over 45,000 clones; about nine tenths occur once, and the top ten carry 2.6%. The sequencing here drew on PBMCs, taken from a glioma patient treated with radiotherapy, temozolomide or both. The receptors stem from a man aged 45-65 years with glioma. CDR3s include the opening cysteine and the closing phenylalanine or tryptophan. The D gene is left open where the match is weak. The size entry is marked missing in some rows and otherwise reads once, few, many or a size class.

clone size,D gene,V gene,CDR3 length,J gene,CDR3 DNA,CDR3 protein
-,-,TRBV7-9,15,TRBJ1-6,TGTGCCAGCAGCTGGTGGGACACCGCGGGATCACCCCTCCACTTT,CASSWWDTAGSPLHF
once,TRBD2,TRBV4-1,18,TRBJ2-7,TGCGCCAGCAGCCAGACCATGACTAGCGGGAGAGCCTTGAGTGAGCAGTACTTC,CASSQTMTSGRALSEQYF
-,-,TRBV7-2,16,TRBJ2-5,TGTGCCAGCAGCTTATTTCAGGGTGGCGGTCAAGAGACCCAGTACTTC,CASSLFQGGGQETQYF
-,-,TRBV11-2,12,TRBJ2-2,TGTGCCAGCAGACCCCCCACCGGGGAGCTGTTTTTT,CASRPPTGELFF
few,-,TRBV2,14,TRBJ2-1,TGTGCCAGCAGGGCTAGGGGCCTTTACAATGAGCAGTTCTTC,CASRARGLYNEQFF
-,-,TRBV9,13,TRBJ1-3,TGTGCCAGCAGTGCCCTGGGGGGAAACACCATATATTTT,CASSALGGNTIYF
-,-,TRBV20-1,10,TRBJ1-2,TGCAGTCTGTTGGGGGGCGGCTACACCTTC,CSLLGGGYTF
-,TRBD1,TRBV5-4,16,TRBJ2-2,TGTGCCAGCAGCTCTCCGGGACAGGGGTTCGTCGGGGAGCTGTTTTTT,CASSSPGQGFVGELFF
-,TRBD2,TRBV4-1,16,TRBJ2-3,TGCGCCAGCAGCCAAGTAGCGGGGGCGTACACAGATACGCAGTATTTT,CASSQVAGAYTDTQYF
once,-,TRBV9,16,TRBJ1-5,TGTGCCAGCAGCGTAGGTCCGGCAGGAAGGGATCAGCCCCAGCATTTT,CASSVGPAGRDQPQHF
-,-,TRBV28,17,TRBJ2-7,TGTGCCAGCAGGGGGGCAAGACCTCCTCAATCTCATGCGGGGCAGTACTTC,CASRGARPPQSHAGQYF
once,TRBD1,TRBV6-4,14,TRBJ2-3,TGTGCCAGCAGCCTAGGACAGGGGACAGATACGCAGTATTTT,CASSLGQGTDTQYF
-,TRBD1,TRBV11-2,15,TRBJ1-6,TGTGCCAGCAGCTTAGTTTGGGCAGGGGGATCACCCCTCCACTTT,CASSLVWAGGSPLHF
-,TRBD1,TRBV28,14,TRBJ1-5,TGTGCCAGCAGTACCGGGACAGGGTTTCAGCCCCAGCATTTT,CASSTGTGFQPQHF
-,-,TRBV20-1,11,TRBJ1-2,TGCAGTGCTAAGACACCCTATGGCTACACCTTC,CSAKTPYGYTF
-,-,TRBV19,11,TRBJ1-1,TGTGCCAGTAGTATTGCAGGGAAGGCTTTCTTT,CASSIAGKAFF
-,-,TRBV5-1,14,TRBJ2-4,TGCGCCAGCAGCTTAGACAGTGCCAAAAACATTCAGTACTTC,CASSLDSAKNIQYF
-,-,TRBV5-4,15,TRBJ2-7,TGTGCCAGCAGTATTCCGGGACTTACGACCTACGAGCAGTACTTC,CASSIPGLTTYEQYF
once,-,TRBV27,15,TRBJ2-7,TGTGCCAGCAGCCCATACAGTTCACGAGCCTACGAGCAGTACTTC,CASSPYSSRAYEQYF
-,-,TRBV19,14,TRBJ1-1,TGTGCCAGTGCTTTTTCAGGGAGGAACACTGAAGCTTTCTTT,CASAFSGRNTEAFF
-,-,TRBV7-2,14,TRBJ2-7,TGTGCCAGCAGCTTGAACAGTGGAACCTACGAGCAGTACTTC,CASSLNSGTYEQYF
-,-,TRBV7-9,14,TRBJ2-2,TGTGCCAGTAGCAAACAGGGCAACACCGGGGAGCTGTTTTTT,CASSKQGNTGELFF
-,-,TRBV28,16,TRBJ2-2,TGTGCCAGCAGTTTTTGGCAGGGGGGGAACACCGGGGAGCTGTTTTTT,CASSFWQGGNTGELFF
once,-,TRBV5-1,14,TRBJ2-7,TGCGCCAGCAGCTTGGGGGGGCGGCCTGACGAGCAGTACTTC,CASSLGGRPDEQYF
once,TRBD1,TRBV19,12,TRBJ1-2,TGTGCCAGTAGTACAGGGGGCTTTGGCTACACCTTC,CASSTGGFGYTF
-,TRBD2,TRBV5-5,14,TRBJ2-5,TGTGCCAGCAGCTTGGGACTAGCGGGTACGGCCCAGTACTTC,CASSLGLAGTAQYF
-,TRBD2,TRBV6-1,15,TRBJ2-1,TGTGCCAGCAGTGAACAAAGCGGGAGGGCCAATGAGCAGTTCTTC,CASSEQSGRANEQFF
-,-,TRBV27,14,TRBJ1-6,TGTGCCAGCAGTTCGAGGCATGGAGGATCACCCCTCCACTTT,CASSSRHGGSPLHF
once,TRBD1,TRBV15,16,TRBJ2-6,TGTGCCACCAGCAAATTGACAGGGGCTGGGGCCAACGTCCTGACTTTC,CATSKLTGAGANVLTF
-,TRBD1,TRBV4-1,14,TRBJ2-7,TGCGCCAGCAGCCCGGGGACAGGGGGCTACGAGCAGTACTTC,CASSPGTGGYEQYF
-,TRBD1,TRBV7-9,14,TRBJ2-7,TGTGCCAGCAGCTTCGGGACAGGGGATGGCGAGCAGTACTTC,CASSFGTGDGEQYF
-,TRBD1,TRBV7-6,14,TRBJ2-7,TGTGCCAGCAGCCCAAGAGGACAGGGTCTGGAGCAGTACTTC,CASSPRGQGLEQYF
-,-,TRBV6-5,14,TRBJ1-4,TGTGCCAGCAGTTCGACAGTGGGGGGTGAAAAACTGTTTTTT,CASSSTVGGEKLFF
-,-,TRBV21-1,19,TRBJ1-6,TGTGCCAGCAGCAAATCTAAGGGGGCCGGGAGCTCCTATAATTCACCCCTCCACTTT,CASSKSKGAGSSYNSPLHF
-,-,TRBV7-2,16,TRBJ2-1,TGTGCCAGCAGCTTTAGCGGCACGATTTCCTACAATGAGCAGTTCTTC,CASSFSGTISYNEQFF
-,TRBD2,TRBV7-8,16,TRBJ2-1,TGTGCCAGCAGCCCGACGTATGGGGGGGGGTGGAATGAGCAGTTCTTC,CASSPTYGGGWNEQFF
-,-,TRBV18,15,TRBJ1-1,TGTGCCAGCTCACAAGAGGGGTCCCCGAACACTGAAGCTTTCTTT,CASSQEGSPNTEAFF
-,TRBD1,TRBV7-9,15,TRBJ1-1,TGTGCCAGCAGCTCATACGCACAGGGGGGGAATGAAGCTTTCTTT,CASSSYAQGGNEAFF
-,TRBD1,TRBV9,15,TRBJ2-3,TGTGCCAGCAGCGCCCCCTCCAGGGGGCGAGATACGCAGTATTTT,CASSAPSRGRDTQYF
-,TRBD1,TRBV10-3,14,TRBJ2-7,TGTGCCATCAGTAACCGGGACAGTATCAACGAGCAGTACTTC,CAISNRDSINEQYF
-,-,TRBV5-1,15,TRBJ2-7,TGCGCCAGCAGCTTGCGAGTGACGGGAGACTACGAGCAGTACTTC,CASSLRVTGDYEQYF
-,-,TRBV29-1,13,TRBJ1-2,TGCAGCGTTGAGGAGGGGCCACCCTATGGCTACACCTTC,CSVEEGPPYGYTF
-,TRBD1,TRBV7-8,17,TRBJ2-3,TGTGCCAGCAGCCGGACAGGGGGGGCTTGGAACTTAGATACGCAGTATTTT,CASSRTGGAWNLDTQYF
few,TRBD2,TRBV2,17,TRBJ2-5,TGTGCCAGCAGTGAAAGGGGGACTAGCGGGAGCTGGGAGACCCAGTACTTC,CASSERGTSGSWETQYF
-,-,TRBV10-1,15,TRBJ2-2,TGCGCCAGCAGTGAGTTTCCACAGGGTTCCGGGGAGCTGTTTTTT,CASSEFPQGSGELFF
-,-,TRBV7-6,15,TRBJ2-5,TGTGCCAGCAGCTTAGTTATGACCAACCAAGAGACCCAGTACTTC,CASSLVMTNQETQYF
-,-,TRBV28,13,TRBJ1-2,TGTGCCAGCAGTTCGACAGCTAACTATGGCTACACCTTC,CASSSTANYGYTF
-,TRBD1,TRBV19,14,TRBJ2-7,TGTGCCAGTAGTCGGGGACAGGGGGCTTACGAGCAGTACTTC,CASSRGQGAYEQYF
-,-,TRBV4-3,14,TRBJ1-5,TGCGCCAGCAGCCAAGAAAGAGGGTTTCAGCCCCAGCATTTT,CASSQERGFQPQHF
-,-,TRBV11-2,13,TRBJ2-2,TGTGCCAGCACGGACACAGGCCGGGGGGAGCTGTTTTTT,CASTDTGRGELFF
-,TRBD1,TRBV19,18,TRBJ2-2,TGTGCCAGTAGTATAAATGGCGATTGGACAGGCAACACCGGGGAGCTGTTTTTT,CASSINGDWTGNTGELFF
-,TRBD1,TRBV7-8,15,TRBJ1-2,TGTGCCAGCAGCCACCGCGGACAGGGGGTCAAAGGCTACACCTTC,CASSHRGQGVKGYTF
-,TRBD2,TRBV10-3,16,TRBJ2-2,TGTGCCATCAGTGAGCCGGGACTAGCGGGAGCTGGGGAGCTGTTTTTT,CAISEPGLAGAGELFF